The clone carrying this T cell receptor beta chain was seen many times. Its specificity is not known. V lost 3 bases to trimming and J lost 2 bases, with 7 bases between them. From germline, CDR1 is GTSNPN and CDR2 SVGIG (reference sequence). This CDR3 is built from 12 residues. The library had UMIs added by 3' ligation of an oligonucleotide to TCR cDNA. This entry belongs to a study of naive and memory T cell subsets. Study results and limitations: The RNA method is potentially sensitive to activation and differentiation changes.

Four PCR rounds used nested alpha and beta constant region primers plus the SP2 primer. TCRdb re-called the 5' RACE reads with MiXCR, one entry per CDR3 protein. The sample carries tens of thousands of distinct CDR3 sequences, about 7.1% recorded once. This receptor was taken from a female donor in good health. V and J are TRBV30 and TRBJ1-1; no reliable D call. The CDR3 region is CAWSRINTEAFF. DNA for the CDR3: TGTGCCTGGAGCCGCATTAACACTGAAGCTTTCTTT.